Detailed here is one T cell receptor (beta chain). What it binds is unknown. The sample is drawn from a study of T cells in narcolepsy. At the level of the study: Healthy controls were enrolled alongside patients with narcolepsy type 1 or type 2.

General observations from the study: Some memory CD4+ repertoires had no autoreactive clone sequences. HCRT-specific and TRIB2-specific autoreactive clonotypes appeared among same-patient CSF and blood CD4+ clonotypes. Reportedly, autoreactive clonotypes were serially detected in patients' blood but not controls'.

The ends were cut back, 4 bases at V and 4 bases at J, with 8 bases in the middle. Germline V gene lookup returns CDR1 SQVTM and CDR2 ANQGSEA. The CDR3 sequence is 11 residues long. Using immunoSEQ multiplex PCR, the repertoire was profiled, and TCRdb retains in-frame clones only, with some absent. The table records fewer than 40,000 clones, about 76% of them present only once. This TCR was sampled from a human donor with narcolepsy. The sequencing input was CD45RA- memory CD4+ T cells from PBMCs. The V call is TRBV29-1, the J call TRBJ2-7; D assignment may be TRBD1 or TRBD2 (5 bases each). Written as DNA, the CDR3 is TGCAGCGTTGTATGGGGGTACGAGCAGTACTTC. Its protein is CSVVWGYEQYF.